This T cell receptor (beta chain) is from a study of cytomegalovirus exposure and HLA in healthy donors. Study overall: From about 180 million T cells, an earlier analysis saw around 120 million unique TCR beta sequences. Study-level points and caveats: The authors enumerated some 170 TCR beta chains as linked to cytomegalovirus.

13 Jbeta primers and 60 Vbeta primers were used for the PCR. TCRdb's copy holds only in-frame clones and misses some; the assay was immunoSEQ multiplex PCR. The table shows some 170,000 clones, with 80% to 85% occurring only once. This clone came up a few times. What it binds is not known. Sequencing input: PBMCs. The clonotype comes from a young woman in good health and CMV-seronegative.

The CDR3 DNA reads as TGTGCCAGTAGTATGACTCGCGGCAGCTCCTACAATGAGCAGTTCTTC. Its protein product is CASSMTRGSSYNEQFF. This rearrangement joins TRBV19 to TRBJ2-1; D remains ambiguous. CDR3 length equals 16 residues. Germline loops: CDR1 LNHDA, CDR2 SQIVND (reference sequence). V dropped 3 bases and J dropped 0 bases, with 12 bases sitting between them.